The 21 T cell receptor beta chains listed next were all sequenced from one sample in a study of blood T cells in healthy people across ages. PCR was performed a second time for roughly 7 to 11 cycles using a sample-barcoded 5' primer and a J-beta primer mix. TCRdb processed the 5' RACE reads anew with MiXCR; each CDR3 protein has one entry. There are 550,000 to 700,000 distinct CDR3 sequences in the sample; 27% occur only once, and 15% to 20% lies in the top ten. The sequenced material came from blood. The receptors here all came from a woman aged 70-85 years in good health.

This chain uses TRBV5-1 with TRBJ1-1; the D gene is possibly TRBD1 (5 bases). The length of the CDR3 is 14 residues. The V gene lost 7 bases and the J gene lost 1 base, with 14 bases spanning the gap. Germline V CDR1 and CDR2: SGHRS, YFSETQ. CDR3 DNA sequence: TGCGCCAGCGAGGGGCAGGCGTGGAACACTGAAGCTTTCTTT. Its translation: CASEGQAWNTEAFF.

This clonotype turned up a few times. The chain carries TRBV15 and TRBJ2-5; 7 bases are shared with TRBD1. The DNA matches TRBJ2-7 better at its end, which makes the J call doubtful. The CDR3 is made up of 14 amino acids. Looked up from germline, CDR1 is LNHNV and CDR2 is YYDKDF (reference sequence). CDR3 sequence (DNA): TGTGCCACCAGCAGAGCTGGCGGACAGGACGAGCAGTACTTC. Its protein is CATSRAGGQDEQYF.

The chain is built from TRBV29-1 and TRBJ2-4; D gene ambiguous. Germline-derived CDR1 and CDR2 are SQVTM and ANQGSEA. Trimming removed 7 bases at V and 6 bases at J, with 10 bases between. CDR3 length equals 11 residues. Here the CDR3 DNA reads TGCAGCGGTCAGGAACTAAACATTCAGTACTTC. It translates to CSGQELNIQYF.

The chain combines TRBV11-1 with TRBJ2-7, with no clear D. V lost 5 bases, J lost 0 bases, and 11 bases lay in between. The germline gives CDR1 SGHAT, CDR2 FQDESV (reference sequence). The CDR3 contains 14 residues. The CDR3 DNA sequence: TGTGCCAGCAGCCCACATGCGAGCTCCTACGAGCAGTACTTC. The encoded protein is CASSPHASSYEQYF.

Here the CDR3 reads CASSQTGGGGYTF. CDR3 sequence (DNA): TGCGCCAGCAGCCAAACAGGGGGTGGTGGCTACACCTTC. The rearrangement links TRBV4-3 to TRBJ1-2; 8 bases align to TRBD1. Germline trimming cut 2 bases from V and 7 bases from J; bases unmatched to any gene: 3. This CDR3 has 13 amino acids. Germline V gives CDR1 LGHNA, CDR2 YSLEER.

This clonotype was seen only a few times. This chain connects TRBV6-2 or TRBV6-3 to TRBJ1-1, with unresolved D. V dropped 4 bases and J dropped 9 bases, with 15 bases sitting between them. This CDR3 is 13 amino acids long. CDR1 MNHEY and CDR2 SVGEGT come from the germline V gene. The CDR3 coding sequence is TGTGCCAGCAGTTGGCCCAAATTCGATAAAGCTTTCTTT. As protein: CASSWPKFDKAFF.

This clonotype appeared a few times. The chain links TRBV9 to TRBJ2-7; D tentatively reads TRBD1 or TRBD2 (5 bases each). Per germline, CDR1 SGDLS and CDR2 YYNGEE. CDR3 length: 15 amino acids. V was clipped by 3 bases and J by 5 bases, with 18 bases between them. CDR3 sequence: CASSAGRSARHEQYF. For the CDR3, the DNA is TGTGCCAGCAGCGCGGGGCGGTCAGCTAGGCACGAGCAGTACTTC.

The CDR3 spells CAWVRGPGEKLFF. Written as DNA, the CDR3 is TGTGCCTGGGTCAGAGGGCCGGGTGAAAAACTGTTTTTT. The V gene is TRBV30, the J gene TRBJ1-4; D ambiguous. CDR3 length: 13 amino acids. Trimming took 5 bases from V and 7 from J, leaving 14 bases between them. Germline lookup yields CDR1 GTSNPN and CDR2 SVGIG (reference sequence).

Turning to this clonotype: The junction departs from germline at one end; a sequencing error may be responsible. This rearrangement joins TRBV7-2 to TRBJ2-5; 7 bases match TRBD1. The CDR3 is 16 amino acids. The germline CDR1 and CDR2 sequences are SGHTA and FQGNSA. The CDR3 is CASSLNPGTVQETQYF. In DNA, the CDR3 is TGTGCCAGCAGCCTTAACCCCGGGACAGTACAAGAGACCCAATACTTC. Complete variable domain (other parts from reference TRBV7-2 and TRBJ2-5): GAGVSQSPSNKVTEKGKDVELRCDPISGHTALYWYRQSLGQGLEFLIYFQGNSAPDKSGLPSDRFSAERTGGSVSTLTIQRTQQEDSAVYLCASSLNPGTVQETQYFGPGTRLLVL.

This clonotype was seen a few times. The chain couples TRBV20-1 to TRBJ1-2, with 7 bases identical to TRBD1. This CDR3 has 12 residues. The V gene's germline CDR1 is DFQATT and CDR2 SNEGSKA (reference sequence). The trim removed 5 bases at V and 8 bases at J, leaving 8 bases unmatched. The CDR3 here is CSALQGRGGYTF. The CDR3, as DNA: TGCAGTGCTCTACAGGGGAGAGGGGGCTACACCTTC.

This clonotype was seen more than once but under ten times. The chain uses TRBV12-3 or TRBV12-4 and TRBJ2-3; perhaps D is TRBD1 or TRBD2 (7 bases each). This CDR3 has 16 amino acids. The ends were cut back, 8 bases at V and 2 bases at J, with 20 bases in the middle. CDR3 nucleotide sequence: TGTGCCAGCCGACCGGGGGGCGGGACAGACACAGATACGCAGTATTTT. Protein sequence: CASRPGGGTDTDTQYF.

This clonotype was detected ten times or more. The rearrangement joins TRBV7-2 to TRBJ2-3, with D tentatively TRBD1 (6 bases). Germline-derived CDR1 and CDR2 are SGHTA and FQGNSA. This CDR3 is 13 amino acids long. With 3 bases removed from V and 5 bases from J, the gap between germline ends came to 9 bases. The CDR3 spells CASSFQGLDTQYF. CDR3 nucleotide sequence: TGTGCCAGCAGCTTCCAGGGGTTAGATACGCAGTATTTT.

V and J are TRBV7-2 and TRBJ2-5, with a weak D call TRBD1 (6 bases). The CDR3 sequence is 15 residues long. The ends were cut back, 5 bases at V and 5 bases at J, with 18 bases in the middle. Germline V CDR1 and CDR2: SGHTA, FQGNSA. The CDR3 spells CASSPQTGHAETQYF. The DNA for the CDR3 is TGTGCCAGCAGCCCCCAGACGGGACATGCGGAGACCCAGTACTTC.

In its sample, this clonotype was seen a few times. The rearrangement joins TRBV3-1 to TRBJ2-4; 8 bases are shared with TRBD1. The CDR3 is made up of 18 amino acids. Germline trimming cut 1 base from V and 2 bases from J; bases unmatched to any gene: 10. Germline values: CDR1 LGHDT, CDR2 YNNKEL (reference sequence). The CDR3 region is CASSQVHPRGLTKNIQYF. The CDR3 coding sequence is TGTGCCAGCAGCCAAGTTCATCCCAGGGGGCTCACCAAAAACATTCAGTACTTC. Complete variable domain (other parts from reference TRBV3-1 and TRBJ2-4): DTAVSQTPKYLVTQMGNDKSIKCEQNLGHDTMYWYKQDSKKFLKIMFSYNNKELIINETVPNRFSPKSPDKAHLNLHINSLELGDSAVYFCASSQVHPRGLTKNIQYFGAGTRLSVL.

This clonotype came up once. The chain carries TRBV29-1 and TRBJ2-1; tentatively, D is TRBD2 (5 bases). The CDR3 has 13 amino acids. CDR1 SQVTM and CDR2 ANQGSEA come from the germline V gene. The CDR3, as DNA: TGCGGAGCCGTAGAGCGGTTCGACAATGAGCAGTTCTTC. It specifies CGAVERFDNEQFF.

The chain combines TRBV12-3 or TRBV12-4 with TRBJ2-1, with 7 bases fitting TRBD1. The CDR3 covers 15 residues. Germline trimming cut 6 bases from V and 5 bases from J; bases unmatched to any gene: 10. The chain's CDR3 is CASSWGQISNNEQFF. The DNA of the CDR3 is TGTGCCAGCAGCTGGGGACAGATTTCCAACAATGAGCAGTTCTTC.

The V and J genes are TRBV6-1 and TRBJ1-6; TRBD1 matches 7 bases. The CDR3 has 14 residues. Germline V CDR1 and CDR2: MNHNS, SASEGT. The junction had 9 bases not matched to a gene; V was cut back by 3 bases and J by 13 bases. The CDR3 coding sequence is TGTGCCAGCAGTGATGGGACAGCCATTTGGCCCCTCCACTTT. Translated, it gives CASSDGTAIWPLHF.

This clonotype was seen more than once but under ten times. V is TRBV5-1 and J is TRBJ2-7, with D possibly TRBD1 on 6 matching bases. The CDR3 runs 12 residues. CDR1 and CDR2 from the germline V gene are SGHRS and YFSETQ. V was cut by 0 bases and J by 6 bases, with 7 bases left in between. The CDR3 sequence is CASSLEDSEQYF. CDR3 nucleotides: TGCGCCAGCAGCTTGGAGGACAGCGAGCAGTACTTC. Supplemented by reference TRBV5-1 and TRBJ2-7, the full variable domain reads KAGVTQTPRYLIKTRGQQVTLSCSPISGHRSVSWYQQTPGQGLQFLFEYFSETQRNKGNFPGRFSGRQFSNSRSEMNVSTLELGDSALYLCASSLEDSEQYFGPGTRLTVT.

This clonotype was found many times. This rearrangement joins TRBV5-5 to TRBJ1-5, with D maybe TRBD1 (6 bases). Germline-derived CDR1 and CDR2 are SGHKS and YYEKEE (reference sequence). V shed 5 bases and J shed 2 bases, with 11 bases lying between them. The CDR3 consists of 14 residues. CDR3 coding DNA: TGTGCCAGCAGTGCCGGGGGCGGCAATCAGCCCCAGCATTTT. Protein product: CASSAGGGNQPQHF.

This clonotype was counted a few times. The rearrangement joins TRBV7-9 to TRBJ1-5; the D is unclear. The ends were cut back, 5 bases at V and 7 bases at J, with 12 bases in the middle. The CDR3 consists of 13 residues. Germline V gene sequence: CDR1 SEHNR, CDR2 FQNEAQ (reference sequence). The DNA for the CDR3 is TGTGCCAGCAGCCGCGACGGTTGGCAGCCCCAGCATTTT. It specifies CASSRDGWQPQHF.

The chain combines TRBV27 with TRBJ2-1; the match to TRBD2 covers 8 bases. The CDR3 runs to 16 residues. The germline V gene has CDR1 MNHEY and CDR2 SMNVEV (reference sequence). The ends lost 2 bases at V and 4 bases at J; junction bases unmatched: 7. CDR3 amino acids: CASSLEVPGGYNEQFF. The CDR3 region has the DNA TGTGCCAGCAGTTTAGAAGTCCCGGGGGGGTACAATGAGCAGTTCTTC.